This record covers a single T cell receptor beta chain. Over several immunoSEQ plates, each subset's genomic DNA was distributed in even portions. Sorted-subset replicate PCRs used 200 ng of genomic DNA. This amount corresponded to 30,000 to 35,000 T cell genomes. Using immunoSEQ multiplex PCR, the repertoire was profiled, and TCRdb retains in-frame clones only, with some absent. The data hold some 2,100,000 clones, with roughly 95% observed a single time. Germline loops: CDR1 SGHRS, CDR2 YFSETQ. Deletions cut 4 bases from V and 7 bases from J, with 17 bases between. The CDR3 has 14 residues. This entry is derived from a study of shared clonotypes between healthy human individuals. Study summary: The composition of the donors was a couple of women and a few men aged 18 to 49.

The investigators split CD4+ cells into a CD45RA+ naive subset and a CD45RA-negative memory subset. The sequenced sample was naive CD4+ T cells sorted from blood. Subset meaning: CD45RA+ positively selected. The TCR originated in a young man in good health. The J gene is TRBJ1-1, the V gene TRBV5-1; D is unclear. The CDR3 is CASSESGRENEAFF. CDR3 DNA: TGCGCCAGCAGCGAAAGTGGACGGGAAAATGAAGCTTTCTTT.